This T cell receptor beta chain is drawn from a study of cytomegalovirus exposure and HLA in healthy donors. In the PCR, 60 Vbeta and 13 Jbeta primers were used. TCRdb's copy holds only in-frame clones and misses some; the assay was immunoSEQ multiplex PCR. This sample has around 110,000 clones, with around 85% found just once. Only one count was recorded for this clone. The CDR3 totals 15 residues. Germline V gives CDR1 SGHRS, CDR2 YFSETQ. J was trimmed by 5 bases and V by 6 bases; bases with no gene match: 11. The chain carries TRBV5-1 and TRBJ2-5; TRBD2 agrees at 9 bases. The sample was PBMCs. This receptor was identified in a man aged 55 to 69 in good health and CMV-seronegative. For the CDR3, the DNA is TGCGCCAGCAATGAGGCGGGGACTAGCCAGGAGACCCAGTACTTC. It yields the protein CASNEAGTSQETQYF.